These 5 T cell receptor beta chains share one sample of origin, sequenced in a study of memory CD4+ T cells and cytomegalovirus serostatus. Assay: immunoSEQ multiplex PCR; the TCRdb copy retains only in-frame clones and omits some. This sample carries 45,000 to 65,000 clones, around 78% of them seen once, and the ten largest clones take about 0.79%. Single viable CD3+CD4+CD8-CD45RO+ cells were sorted as the memory CD4+ T cells. The source material was memory CD4+ T cells from blood. Source of these receptors: an adult in good health and CMV-seronegative.

The chain couples TRBV5-1 to TRBJ2-2; no reliable D call. The CDR3 spans 14 residues. Trimming left V 0 bases short and J 6 bases short, with 9 bases between. Looked up from germline, CDR1 is SGHRS and CDR2 is YFSETQ. The CDR3: CASSLERIPGELFF. CDR3 DNA sequence: TGCGCCAGCAGCTTGGAAAGAATACCCGGGGAGCTGTTTTTT.

This chain uses TRBV6-1 with TRBJ1-2; D uncertain. The CDR3 totals 13 residues. Looked up from germline, CDR1 is MNHNS and CDR2 is SASEGT. V lost 7 bases to trimming and J lost 7 bases, with 16 bases between them. CDR3 nucleotide sequence: TGTGCCAGCATGACGTTTCGGGGAGTTGGCTACACCTTC. It codes for CASMTFRGVGYTF.

This clone has a handful of counts. The chain joins TRBV5-1 to TRBJ1-1; no reliable D call. Germline lookup yields CDR1 SGHRS and CDR2 YFSETQ. Trimming stripped 4 bases from V and 1 base from J, with 11 bases between. This CDR3 has 14 residues. CDR3 nucleotide sequence: TGCGCCAGCAGCGCCTACGCTCAGAACACTGAAGCTTTCTTT. Amino acid sequence: CASSAYAQNTEAFF.

This clone came up a few times. The chain has TRBV19 and TRBJ2-5; the match to TRBD1 covers 9 bases. Per germline, CDR1 LNHDA and CDR2 SQIVND (reference sequence). The CDR3 covers 15 residues. J lost 2 bases, V lost 3 bases, and 4 bases had no gene match. The CDR3, as DNA: TGTGCCAGTAGTATTGGGACAGGGTGGCAAGAGACCCAGTACTTC. Translated: CASSIGTGWQETQYF.

This chain uses TRBV15 with TRBJ2-3, with D perhaps TRBD2 (5 bases). The CDR3 spans 15 residues. Looked up from germline, CDR1 is LNHNV and CDR2 is YYDKDF (reference sequence). Trimming stripped 0 bases from V and 1 base from J, with 8 bases between. The CDR3 DNA is TGTGCCACCAGCAGAGATCACGGGGGCACAGATACGCAGTATTTT. Its protein is CATSRDHGGTDTQYF.